The T cell receptor (beta chain) described here comes from a study of T cells after somatic rescue of genetic block. Germline values: CDR1 SGHKS, CDR2 YYEKEE (reference sequence). The V end lost 0 bases, the J end lost 0 bases, and 4 bases lay between the germline ends. CDR3 length: 13 amino acids. This clone was seen just once. The assay was immunoSEQ multiplex PCR, and TCRdb's table has in-frame clones only and misses some. The sample lists 100,000 to 120,000 clones, around nine tenths seen once, with about 1.5% in the top ten. V is TRBV5-5 and J is TRBJ2-7, with D unresolved. The TCR sequence derives from a woman under 30. Specimen: peripheral blood mononuclear cells (PBMCs). CDR3 coding DNA: TGTGCCAGCAGCTTGGAAACCTCCTACGAGCAGTACTTC. Protein product: CASSLETSYEQYF.